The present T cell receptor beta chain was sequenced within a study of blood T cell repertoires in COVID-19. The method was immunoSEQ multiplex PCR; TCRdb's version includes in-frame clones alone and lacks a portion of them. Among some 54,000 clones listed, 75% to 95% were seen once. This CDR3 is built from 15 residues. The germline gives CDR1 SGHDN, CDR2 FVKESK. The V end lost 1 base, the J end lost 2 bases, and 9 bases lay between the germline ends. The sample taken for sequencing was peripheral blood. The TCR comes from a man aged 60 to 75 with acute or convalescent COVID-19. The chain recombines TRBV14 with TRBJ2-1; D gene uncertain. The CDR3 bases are TGTGCCAGCAGCCAAGGATCCTCGGCCTACAATGAGCAGTTCTTC. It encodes CASSQGSSAYNEQFF.